This TCR beta chain was captured in a study of shared clonotypes between healthy human individuals. The donors, all of them Caucasian adults, lived in Nashville, Tennessee. Clones were read by immunoSEQ multiplex PCR, and TCRdb kept only the in-frame ones, dropping some. In the table there are roughly 2.2 million clones, 85% to 95% of which are singletons. This TCR derives from a man between 18 and 35 years old in good health. Some clones in this sample may be carry-over from other donors' samples. The specimen sequenced was naive CD4+ T cells from PBMCs. Described subset: CD45RA+ positively selected.

In nucleotides, the CDR3 is TGTGCCAGCAGGATGAGCGCGCCGGGCACCGGGGAGCTGTTTTTT. This encodes CASRMSAPGTGELFF. This chain links TRBV28 with TRBJ2-2, with D unclear. The CDR3 consists of 15 residues. V was shortened by 6 bases and J by 4 bases, with 15 bases between the two germline ends. Looked up from germline, CDR1 is MDHEN and CDR2 is SYDVKM.